A selection of T cell receptor beta chains follows, all from one sample in a study of CD8 T cells in Susac syndrome. TCRdb passed the immunoSEQ multiplex PCR reads through MiXCR, listing each CDR3 protein once. The sample lists 150,000 to 200,000 distinct CDR3 sequences, roughly 94% occurring once. The sequencing sample was made of CD4+ T cells from PBMCs. All receptors come from a human donor with Susac syndrome. Each CDR3 is given with its conserved first and last residue. A D gene is named only where the DNA matches it firmly. Size values are once, few and many counts, or a class for expanded clones, and some rows have none.

j_gene,v_gene,d_gene,abundance,CDR3aa,CDR3nt
TRBJ2-3,TRBV4-1,TRBD2,NA,CASSQAPSLAGATDTQYF,TGCGCCAGCAGCCAAGCCCCCTCACTAGCGGGGGCGACAGATACGCAGTATTTT
TRBJ2-5,TRBV3-1,TRBD2,NA,CASSQGPAGQETQYF,TGTGCCAGCAGCCAAGGTCCAGCGGGGCAAGAGACCCAGTACTTC
TRBJ2-2,TRBV5-1,TRBD1,NA,CASSFTGGSDTGELFF,TGCGCCAGCAGCTTCACAGGGGGATCGGACACCGGGGAGCTGTTTTTT
TRBJ1-2,TRBV19,NA,NA,CASSRTLLDGYTF,TGTGCCAGTAGTAGAACATTATTGGATGGCTACACCTTC
TRBJ1-4,TRBV5-4,NA,NA,CAYGATTNEKLFF,TGTGCCTATGGGGCTACGACTAATGAAAAACTGTTTTTT
TRBJ1-1,TRBV6-1,NA,NA,CASWKSRNTEAFF,TGTGCCAGCTGGAAAAGCAGGAACACTGAAGCTTTCTTT
TRBJ1-3,TRBV30,NA,NA,CAWRVQVGNTIYF,TGTGCCTGGAGAGTCCAGGTTGGAAACACCATATATTTT
TRBJ1-1,TRBV3-1,NA,NA,CASSMGTEAFF,TGTGCCAGCTCTATGGGGACTGAAGCTTTCTTT
TRBJ2-1,TRBV4-2,NA,once,CASSQQTGASTHNEQFF,TGTGCCAGCAGCCAACAAACGGGGGCATCTACCCACAATGAGCAGTTCTTC
TRBJ2-5,TRBV6-4,NA,NA,CASSVSGDPQETQYF,TGTGCCAGCAGTGTTAGTGGGGACCCCCAAGAGACCCAGTACTTC
TRBJ2-5,TRBV4-3,TRBD1,once,CASSQGGQGRETQYF,TGCGCCAGCAGCCAAGGGGGACAGGGGCGGGAGACCCAGTACTTC
TRBJ2-1,TRBV12-3/TRBV12-4,NA,NA,CASSSAGVYNEQFF,TGTGCCAGCAGTTCGGCGGGCGTCTACAATGAGCAGTTCTTC
TRBJ2-5,TRBV5-1,TRBD2,NA,CASSWGLAGETQYF,TGCGCCAGCAGCTGGGGACTAGCGGGGGAGACCCAGTACTTC
TRBJ1-4,TRBV25-1,TRBD1,NA,CASDGTGGNEKLFF,TGTGCCAGCGACGGGACAGGGGGAAATGAAAAACTGTTTTTT
TRBJ1-6,TRBV25-1,TRBD1,NA,CASSGAGQENNSPLHF,TGTGCCAGCAGTGGGGCGGGACAGGAAAATAATTCACCCCTCCACTTT
TRBJ1-2,TRBV3-1,NA,once,CASSQRGRVNYGYTF,TGTGCCAGCAGCCAACGAGGGAGAGTCAACTATGGCTACACCTTC
TRBJ2-1,TRBV14,TRBD2,NA,CASSPWRGGTLEQFF,TGTGCCAGCAGCCCCTGGCGGGGGGGAACCCTGGAGCAGTTCTTC
TRBJ2-7,TRBV20-1,NA,NA,CSAPLAGEQYF,TGCAGTGCTCCCCTTGCGGGCGAGCAGTACTTC
TRBJ2-5,TRBV5-1,TRBD2,NA,CASSLEGAGFSGGALSKTQYF,TGCGCCAGCAGCTTGGAGGGGGCCGGCTTTAGCGGGGGGGCCCTGTCGAAGACCCAGTACTTC
TRBJ2-1,TRBV29-1,TRBD1,NA,CSVGTDNEQFF,TGCAGCGTGGGGACAGACAATGAGCAGTTCTTC
TRBJ2-7,TRBV29-1,NA,NA,CSVDGPDYEQYF,TGCAGCGTCGACGGACCGGACTACGAGCAGTACTTC
TRBJ1-4,TRBV18,TRBD1,NA,CASSSTGTGGEKLFF,TGTGCCAGCTCGTCTACCGGGACAGGGGGCGAAAAACTGTTTTTT
TRBJ1-2,TRBV12-3/TRBV12-4,TRBD1,NA,CASTQEDRAVYGYTF,TGTGCCAGCACCCAAGAGGACAGGGCTGTCTATGGCTACACCTTC
TRBJ1-2,TRBV6-5,NA,NA,CASSYGDGLYGYTF,TGTGCCAGCAGTTACGGGGACGGACTCTATGGCTACACCTTC
TRBJ1-6,TRBV11-1,TRBD1,NA,CASSLMTGGAGSPLHF,TGTGCCAGCAGCCTAATGACAGGGGGCGCGGGTTCACCCCTCCACTTT
TRBJ1-2,TRBV30,NA,NA,CAWTLVRTYGYTF,TGTGCCTGGACTCTGGTACGGACCTATGGCTACACCTTC